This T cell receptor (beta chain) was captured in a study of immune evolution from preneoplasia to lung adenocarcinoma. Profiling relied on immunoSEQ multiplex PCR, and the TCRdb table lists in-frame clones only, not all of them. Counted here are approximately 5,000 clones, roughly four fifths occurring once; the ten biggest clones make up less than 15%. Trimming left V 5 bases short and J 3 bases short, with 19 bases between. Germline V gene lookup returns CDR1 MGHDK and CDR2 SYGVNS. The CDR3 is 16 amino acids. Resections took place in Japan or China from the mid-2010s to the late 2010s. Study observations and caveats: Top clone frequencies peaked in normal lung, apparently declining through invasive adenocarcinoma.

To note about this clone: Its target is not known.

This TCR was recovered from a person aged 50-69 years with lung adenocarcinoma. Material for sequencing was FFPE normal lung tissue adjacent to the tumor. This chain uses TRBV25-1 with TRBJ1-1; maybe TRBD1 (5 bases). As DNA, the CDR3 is TGTGCCAGCAGTAAAACCCCCCCAGGGTCACACACTGAAGCTTTCTTT. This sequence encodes CASSKTPPGSHTEAFF. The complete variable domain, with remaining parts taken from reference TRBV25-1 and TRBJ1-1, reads EADIYQTPRYLVIGTGKKITLECSQTMGHDKMYWYQQDPGMELHLIHYSYGVNSTEKGDLSSESTVSRIRTEHFPLTLESARPSHTSQYLCASSKTPPGSHTEAFFGQGTRLTVV.